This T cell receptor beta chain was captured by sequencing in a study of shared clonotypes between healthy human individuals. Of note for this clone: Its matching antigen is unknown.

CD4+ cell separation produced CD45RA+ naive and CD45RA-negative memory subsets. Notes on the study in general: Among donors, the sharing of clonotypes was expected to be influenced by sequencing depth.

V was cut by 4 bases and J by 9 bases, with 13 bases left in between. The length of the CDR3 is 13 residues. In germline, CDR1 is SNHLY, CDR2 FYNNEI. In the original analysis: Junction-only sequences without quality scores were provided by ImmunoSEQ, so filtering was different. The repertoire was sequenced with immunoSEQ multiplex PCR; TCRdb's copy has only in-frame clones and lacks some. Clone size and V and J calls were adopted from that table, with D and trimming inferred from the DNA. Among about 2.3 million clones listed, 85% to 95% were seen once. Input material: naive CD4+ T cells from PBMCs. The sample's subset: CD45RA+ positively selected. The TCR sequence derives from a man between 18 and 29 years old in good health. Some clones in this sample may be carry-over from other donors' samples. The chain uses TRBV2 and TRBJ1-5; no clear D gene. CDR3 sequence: CASSGESGSPQHF. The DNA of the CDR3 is TGTGCCAGCAGTGGGGAGTCGGGTTCGCCCCAGCATTTT.